What follows describes a single TCR beta chain. What it binds is not known. Both TRBC1 and TRBC2 were covered by a beta constant-region primer of two equimolar oligonucleotides. Ligated cDNA was amplified by four rounds of PCR with nested alpha and beta constant-region primers and SP2. In TCRdb, the UMI-ligation and nested PCR reads were re-called with MiXCR into one record per CDR3 protein. The profile covers over 110,000 distinct CDR3 sequences, with roughly a fifth appearing a single time and about 0.6% taken by the ten largest. Four subsets defined by CD45RA and CD27 were sorted after CD3, CD4, CD8 and live/dead staining. The data were taken from a study of naive and memory T cell subsets. The V end lost 5 bases, the J end lost 0 bases, and 8 bases lay between the germline ends. CDR1 SEHNR and CDR2 FQNEAQ come from the germline V gene (reference sequence). This CDR3 region has 15 residues. General study results and limits: Especially in CD8 cells, naive repertoires contained a few larger clonotypes, possibly CD45RA-re-expressing memory cells. Over 95% of naive TCR sequences appeared only once, unlike memory subsets.

The sequence was obtained from a human donor in good health. The sequenced material came from naive CD8+ T cells from blood. This chain links TRBV7-9 with TRBJ2-6; D may be TRBD1 (5 bases). The CDR3 DNA is TGTGCCAGCAGCCCTGGGGCCTCTGGGGCCAACGTCCTGACTTTC. It is translated as CASSPGASGANVLTF.